This T cell receptor (beta chain) was sequenced for a study of blood T cell repertoires in COVID-19. Whole-study context: Acute-phase and convalescent COVID-19 samples originated in the United States, Italy and Spain. PBMCs, B-cell-depleted T cells, or T cells were the source of the cDNA or gDNA that made up the material.

Per the original methods: Reference gene primer amplification in the assay estimated nucleated cell counts. Clones were read by immunoSEQ multiplex PCR, and TCRdb kept only the in-frame ones, dropping some. V and J calls and clone size are copied from that table; D and trimming were computed from the DNA. The sample has some 490,000 clones; 80% to 90% are singletons. This sequence was found in a human donor in a cohort sampled during active COVID-19. Sample: peripheral blood.

CDR3 residues: CASSYSQGGYTEAFF. The CDR3 nucleotides read TGTGCCAGCAGTTACTCGCAGGGAGGTTACACTGAAGCTTTCTTT. The rearrangement links TRBV6-5 to TRBJ1-1, with D tentatively TRBD1 (5 bases). CDR1 and CDR2 from the germline V gene are MNHEY and SVGAGI. The CDR3 runs 15 residues. The V end was cut by 0 bases, the J end by 3 bases, with 11 bases between.